The 23 T cell receptor beta chains below come from one sample, sequenced in a study of T-cell reconstitution after alpha-beta-depleted transplantation in children. Unique molecular identifiers tagged the TCRbeta library. TCRdb re-called the PCR reads through MiXCR, storing one row per CDR3 protein. The sample shows 500,000 to 650,000 distinct CDR3 sequences, approximately 10% of them seen only once. The material was PBMCs, mostly from graft donor cells, obtained 180 days after TCRalphabeta/CD19-depleted stem cell transplant. The receptors stem from a female patient aged 2 to 10 who had a stem cell transplant for aplastic anemia, so the T cells may come from the graft donor.

V usage is TRBV2 and J usage is TRBJ1-2, with 9 bases fitting TRBD1. The CDR3 runs 16 residues. V was clipped by 7 bases and J by 2 bases; unmatched bases: 11. Germline V gene lookup returns CDR1 SNHLY and CDR2 FYNNEI. CDR3 residues: CASTQTQGQGNYGYTF. The CDR3 nucleotides read TGTGCCAGCACTCAAACCCAAGGACAGGGGAACTATGGCTACACCTTC.

This chain joins TRBV28 and TRBJ1-1, with a possible D match to TRBD1 (6 bases). The CDR3 spans 14 residues. V dropped 6 bases and J dropped 3 bases, with 14 bases sitting between them. CDR1 and CDR2 (germline): MDHEN, SYDVKM. CDR3 sequence (DNA): TGTGCCAGCAGCTTCCCCCAGGGGCACACTGAAGCTTTCTTT. Its protein product is CASSFPQGHTEAFF.

This clonotype appeared a few times. V is TRBV7-9 and J is TRBJ2-1; 7 bases are shared with TRBD2. With 5 bases clipped from V and 7 bases from J, the junction kept 14 bases outside the gene matches. Germline V gene data show CDR1 as SEHNR and CDR2 as FQNEAQ (reference sequence). The CDR3 is made up of 16 amino acids. The CDR3 sequence: CASSPEGAGARNEQFF. As DNA, the CDR3 is TGTGCCAGCAGCCCGGAAGGGGCGGGAGCCAGAAATGAGCAGTTCTTC. Full variable domain (rest looked up from reference TRBV7-9 and TRBJ2-1): DTGVSQNPRHKITKRGQNVTFRCDPISEHNRLYWYRQTLGQGPEFLTYFQNEAQLEKSRLLSDRFSAERPKGSFSTLEIQRTEQGDSAMYLCASSPEGAGARNEQFFGPGTRLTVL.

This clonotype was seen a handful of times. This chain connects TRBV11-2 to TRBJ2-7, with 8 bases that match TRBD1. J lost 6 bases, V lost 3 bases, and 10 bases had no gene match. The germline CDR1 and CDR2 sequences are SGHAT and FQNNGV. CDR3 length: 15 residues. The CDR3 DNA sequence: TGTGCCAGCAGCTTCACCGGGACAGGCTCGGTCGAGCAGTACTTC. Residues: CASSFTGTGSVEQYF.

The gene calls are TRBV29-1 and TRBJ1-1, with D uncertain. V lost 4 bases, J lost 0 bases, and 12 bases lay in between. The CDR3 runs 14 residues. Germline V gives CDR1 SQVTM, CDR2 ANQGSEA. The CDR3 bases are TGCAGCGTTGTATTGCTGTTGATGAACACTGAAGCTTTCTTT. As protein: CSVVLLLMNTEAFF. The full variable domain, rest sourced from reference TRBV29-1 and TRBJ1-1, is SAVISQKPSRDICQRGTSLTIQCQVDSQVTMMFWYRQQPGQSLTLIATANQGSEATYESGFVIDKFPISRPNLTFSTLTVSNMSPEDSSIYLCSVVLLLMNTEAFFGQGTRLTVV.

The V call is TRBV7-2, the J call TRBJ1-1; possibly TRBD1 for D (6 bases). CDR3 length equals 13 residues. V gave up 2 bases and J gave up 3 bases, with 7 bases separating them. Germline values: CDR1 SGHTA, CDR2 FQGNSA. CDR3 sequence: CASSLKGDTEAFF. CDR3 nucleotides: TGTGCCAGCAGCTTAAAGGGGGACACTGAAGCTTTCTTT.

This clonotype was picked up a small number of times. The chain carries TRBV7-2 and TRBJ2-5; D tentatively reads TRBD1 or TRBD2 (5 bases each). This CDR3 has 16 residues. Trimming removed 4 bases from V and 2 bases from J, with 17 bases in between. CDR1 is SGHTA and CDR2 is FQGNSA in the germline V gene. CDR3 in DNA: TGTGCCAGCAGCTCCCCTGACGGGGACCCACAAGAGACCCAGTACTTC. This codes for CASSSPDGDPQETQYF.

The J gene is TRBJ1-1, the V gene TRBV14; D might be TRBD1 (5 bases). V was cut by 5 bases and J by 1 base, with 14 bases left in between. This CDR3 has 15 residues. Per the germline V gene, CDR1 is SGHDN and CDR2 is FVKESK. CDR3: CASSERQISNTEAFF. In DNA, the CDR3 is TGTGCCAGCAGCGAACGACAGATCTCGAACACTGAAGCTTTCTTT. The whole variable domain, filled in from reference TRBV14 and TRBJ1-1, reads EAGVTQFPSHSVIEKGQTVTLRCDPISGHDNLYWYRRVMGKEIKFLLHFVKESKQDESGMPNNRFLAERTGGTYSTLKVQPAELEDSGVYFCASSERQISNTEAFFGQGTRLTVV.

The rearrangement links TRBV4-3 to TRBJ2-3, with 14 bases lining up with TRBD2. The CDR3 has 19 residues. J gave up 0 bases and V 3 bases, and 8 bases lay outside the gene matches. Germline CDR1 LGHNA, CDR2 YSLEER. CDR3 sequence (DNA): TGCGCCAGCAGCCAGGCTAAAGGGACTAGCGGGAGTAGCACAGATACGCAGTATTTT. Translating it yields CASSQAKGTSGSSTDTQYF.

This clonotype was seen a handful of times. This rearrangement joins TRBV28 to TRBJ2-1; D remains unclear. Germline V gene sequence: CDR1 MDHEN, CDR2 SYDVKM. The CDR3 is made up of 15 amino acids. V gave up 5 bases and J gave up 0 bases, with 11 bases separating them. CDR3 DNA: TGTGCCAGCAGTCGCGACCCGAGCTCCTACAATGAGCAGTTCTTC. Residues: CASSRDPSSYNEQFF.

The rearrangement links TRBV27 to TRBJ2-5; D remains ambiguous. The CDR3 runs to 13 residues. Germline CDR1 reads MNHEY; CDR2 reads SMNVEV (reference sequence). The germline V and J ends were trimmed by 2 bases and 5 bases, with 9 bases remaining between them. Written as DNA, the CDR3 is TGTGCCAGCAGTTTAGCGGCGAGGGAGACCCAGTACTTC. Protein product: CASSLAARETQYF.

The rearrangement joins TRBV12-3 or TRBV12-4 to TRBJ2-3, with D tentatively TRBD1 (5 bases). Trimming removed 2 bases from V and 5 bases from J, with 17 bases in between. The CDR3 extends over 16 amino acids. The DNA of the CDR3 is TGTGCCAGCAGTTTAAGTGTCGGAAGGGGTTTAGATACGCAGTATTTT. This sequence encodes CASSLSVGRGLDTQYF.

Many counts were recorded for this clonotype. The chain carries TRBV20-1 and TRBJ1-6, with 7 bases that match TRBD1. The ends lost 1 base at V and 7 bases at J; junction bases unmatched: 4. Looked up from germline, CDR1 is DFQATT and CDR2 is SNEGSKA (reference sequence). This CDR3 spans 14 amino acids. CDR3: CSARGGTANSPLHF. The CDR3 DNA follows: TGCAGTGCTAGAGGGGGGACAGCAAATTCACCCCTCCACTTT.

This clonotype showed up many times. J is TRBJ1-4 and V is TRBV29-1, with 7 bases identical to TRBD1. V shed 6 bases and J 5 bases; nucleotides not matched to a gene: 9. This CDR3 contains 14 residues. Germline loops: CDR1 SQVTM, CDR2 ANQGSEA. The CDR3, as DNA: TGCAGCGTGCAGCCGGGACAGCTAAATGAAAAACTGTTTTTT. Translation: CSVQPGQLNEKLFF.

This rearrangement joins TRBV29-1 to TRBJ2-4; maybe TRBD1 (6 bases). Trimming stripped 4 bases from V and 5 bases from J, with 12 bases between. CDR1 is SQVTM, CDR2 ANQGSEA, per germline. CDR3 length: 13 residues. This chain's CDR3 is CSVVTTGENIQYF. The CDR3 nucleotides read TGCAGCGTTGTGACGACAGGTGAAAACATTCAGTACTTC.

This clonotype was seen repeatedly, ten times or more. The CDR3 sequence: CSARDPTGLSNQPQHF. CDR3 sequence (DNA): TGCAGTGCTAGAGATCCCACAGGGCTGAGCAATCAGCCCCAGCATTTT. This rearrangement joins TRBV20-1 to TRBJ1-5; D perhaps matches TRBD1 (6 bases). The CDR3 has 16 residues. V lost 0 bases, J lost 1 base, and 13 bases lay in between. CDR1 and CDR2 from the germline V gene are DFQATT and SNEGSKA (reference sequence).

This clonotype was picked up a small number of times. This sequence joins TRBV29-1 and TRBJ2-3; 12 bases match TRBD2. Germline CDR1 is SQVTM and CDR2 is ANQGSEA. Germline trimming cut 3 bases from V and 2 bases from J; bases unmatched to any gene: 6. The CDR3 is 16 amino acids. The CDR3 region has the DNA TGCAGCGTTGACGGGACTAGCGGGCTCCCCACAGATACGCAGTATTTT. This sequence encodes CSVDGTSGLPTDTQYF.

This chain uses TRBV12-3 or TRBV12-4 with TRBJ2-5, with D hard to call. Trimming cost V 5 bases and J 1 base, with 11 bases left between them. The CDR3 sequence is 14 residues long. The CDR3 region is CASSPWTVQETQYF. In nucleotides, the CDR3 is TGTGCCAGCAGTCCGTGGACGGTCCAAGAGACCCAGTACTTC.

This chain connects TRBV12-3 or TRBV12-4 to TRBJ1-2; 11 positions agree with TRBD1. The CDR3 has 14 residues. With 6 bases clipped from V and 8 bases from J, the junction kept 8 bases outside the gene matches. The CDR3 DNA is TGTGCCAGCAGCGCCGGACAGGGGGCGCGCGGCTACACCTTC. Translating gives CASSAGQGARGYTF.

This clonotype was seen at least ten times. The chain uses TRBV28 and TRBJ2-1, with 10 bases identical to TRBD1. Germline-derived CDR1 and CDR2 are MDHEN and SYDVKM. This CDR3 has 15 amino acids. V gave up 5 bases and J gave up 7 bases; unmatched junction bases: 8. The CDR3 nucleotides read TGTGCCAGCAGTAACCTTGGACAGGGGGGAAATGAGCAGTTCTTC. Translation: CASSNLGQGGNEQFF.

This clonotype turned up a few times. J is TRBJ2-5 and V is TRBV6-5; TRBD2 aligns across 8 bases. The junction had 3 bases not matched to a gene; V was cut back by 2 bases and J by 1 base. There are 15 residues in the CDR3. Germline CDR1 MNHEY, CDR2 SVGAGI. The CDR3 nucleotides read TGTGCCAGCAGTTACCTGGGGACTAGCCAAGAGACCCAGTACTTC. Its translation: CASSYLGTSQETQYF.

The genes are TRBV19 and TRBJ1-5; D perhaps matches TRBD1 (6 bases). The ends were cut back, 9 bases at V and 8 bases at J, with 14 bases in the middle. The CDR3 runs to 12 residues. Germline assignment: CDR1 LNHDA and CDR2 SQIVND (reference sequence). The CDR3 DNA follows: TGTGCCAGCAACAGGGTGCTGGAGCCCCAGCATTTT. Translation: CASNRVLEPQHF.

The chain uses TRBV20-1 and TRBJ2-1, with 10 bases lining up with TRBD2. V lost 4 bases, J lost 8 bases, and 8 bases stayed unmatched. The germline gives CDR1 DFQATT, CDR2 SNEGSKA (reference sequence). This CDR3 has 14 amino acids. CDR3 amino acids: CSAKIAGGPHEQFF. The CDR3 coding sequence is TGCAGTGCTAAAATAGCGGGAGGCCCCCATGAGCAGTTCTTC.